This entry is about one T cell receptor beta chain. Deletions cut 4 bases from V and 1 base from J, with 11 bases between. The CDR3 covers 14 residues. The germline V gene encodes CDR1 SGHRS and CDR2 YFSETQ. The sample belongs to a study of blood T cells in healthy people across ages. The authors ran a second PCR of about 6 to 11 cycles using a sample-barcoded 5' primer and a J-beta primer mix. TCRdb re-called the 5' RACE reads through MiXCR, storing one row per CDR3 protein. The sample yields 800,000 to 950,000 distinct CDR3 sequences, about 28% seen once. Total RNA was extracted at no less than 5.5 micrograms per sample. These sequences were also reported in another study, on T cells of mothers and their children. Turning to that study: Persistent microchimeric T cell clones were not found at ~100 per million sensitivity.

The chain is built from TRBV5-1 and TRBJ2-5; maybe TRBD1 (6 bases). The receptor was isolated from a woman between 40 and 50 years old in good health. The specimen was blood. CDR3 sequence reads: CASSPGQTQETQYF. In DNA form, the CDR3 reads TGCGCCAGCAGCCCCGGACAGACCCAAGAGACCCAGTACTTC.